This passage covers 31 T cell receptor beta chains from one sample sequenced in a study of PD-1 blockade in classical Hodgkin lymphoma. Clones were read by immunoSEQ multiplex PCR, and TCRdb kept only the in-frame ones, dropping some. The sample includes about 28,000 clones, under 80% of them seen just once. Described time point: cycle 4 day 1 (C4D1), after about 6 weeks of nivolumab. Every single patient, without exception, relapsed after autologous stem cell transplantation, and brentuximab vedotin exposure varied. Magnetic negative selection was used to purify CD4+ T cells from PBMCs that had been thawed. This specimen consisted of CD4+ T cells from blood, obtained before the fourth cycle of nivolumab. Receptors originate from a human donor with classical Hodgkin lymphoma.

This clone was found a few times. V is TRBV5-1 and J is TRBJ2-1; no firm D call. V gave up 2 bases and J gave up 9 bases, with 15 bases separating them. CDR3 size: 14 residues. The germline CDR1 and CDR2 sequences are SGHRS and YFSETQ. The DNA of the CDR3 is TGCGCCAGCAGCTTTGGTGGGTTTCAACCTGAGCAGTTCTTC. It encodes CASSFGGFQPEQFF.

The V and J genes are TRBV6-5 and TRBJ2-7; D remains unclear. The germline V gene has CDR1 MNHEY and CDR2 SVGAGI. V was trimmed by 6 bases and J by 6 bases, leaving 12 bases between them. CDR3 length: 12 amino acids. The CDR3 region is CASRIPSFEQYF. As DNA, the CDR3 is TGTGCCAGCAGGATACCGAGTTTCGAGCAGTACTTC.

This rearrangement joins TRBV28 to TRBJ2-2; 9 bases are a match to TRBD1. The V segment lost 0 bases and the J segment 1 base; nucleotides outside the gene matches: 6. The germline gives CDR1 MDHEN, CDR2 SYDVKM. The CDR3 is 18 amino acids. The CDR3 sequence: CASSLWGRGQGNTGELFF. The CDR3 DNA sequence: TGTGCCAGCAGTTTATGGGGTCGGGGACAGGGGAACACCGGGGAGCTGTTTTTT.

The chain recombines TRBV7-6 with TRBJ1-5; 10 nucleotides agree with TRBD1. Germline V gene data show CDR1 as SGHVS and CDR2 as FNYEAQ. V lost 5 bases and J lost 6; bases outside the gene matches: 7. The CDR3 loop spans 15 amino acids. The CDR3 region has the DNA TGTGCCAGCAGCGCCGGGACAGGGGAGGGTCAGCCCCAGCATTTT. Its protein is CASSAGTGEGQPQHF.

The chain couples TRBV29-1 to TRBJ1-3, with TRBD1 matching 7 bases. From germline, CDR1 is SQVTM and CDR2 ANQGSEA. CDR3 length: 14 residues. The CDR3 spells CRLPGQNSGNTIYF. CDR3 nucleotides: TGCAGGTTACCGGGACAGAACTCTGGAAACACCATATATTTT.

V and J are TRBV29-1 and TRBJ1-4, with D possibly being TRBD1 (6 bases). This CDR3 contains 13 residues. The V gene lost 3 bases and the J gene lost 5 bases, with 10 bases spanning the gap. Germline V CDR1 and CDR2: SQVTM, ANQGSEA. The CDR3 here is CSVEGGSNEKLFF. The CDR3 coding sequence is TGCAGCGTTGAGGGGGGCAGCAATGAAAAACTGTTTTTT.

The J gene is TRBJ2-7, the V gene TRBV30; 10 bases agree with TRBD2. Looked up from germline, CDR1 is GTSNPN and CDR2 is SVGIG (reference sequence). Trimming cost V 7 bases and J 2 bases; bases outside gene matches: 8. There are 14 residues in the CDR3. CDR3 loop: CASNSGRLPYEQYF. The CDR3 DNA sequence: TGTGCCTCCAATAGCGGGAGGCTCCCCTACGAGCAGTACTTC.

This chain connects TRBV19 to TRBJ2-5; TRBD2 is a possible D gene (6 bases). V was clipped by 3 bases and J by 5 bases, with 7 bases between them. The germline V gene has CDR1 LNHDA and CDR2 SQIVND (reference sequence). This CDR3 has 12 residues. This chain's CDR3 is CASSMSGETQYF. For the CDR3, the DNA is TGTGCCAGTAGTATGAGCGGGGAGACCCAGTACTTC.

The chain combines TRBV10-3 with TRBJ1-2; unclear D gene. Looked up from germline, CDR1 is ENHRY and CDR2 is SYGVKD. V was cut by 7 bases and J by 8 bases, with 14 bases left in between. The length of the CDR3 is 12 residues. DNA for the CDR3: TGTGCCATCATGGCTAGGCTAGGGGGCTACACCTTC. Its protein product is CAIMARLGGYTF.

The CDR3 here is CASSLVAGEVTQYF. Here the CDR3 DNA reads TGCGCCAGCAGCTTGGTGGCAGGGGAGGTTACGCAGTATTTT. The chain links TRBV5-1 to TRBJ2-3; D may be TRBD1 or TRBD2 (6 bases each). V was clipped by 0 bases and J by 8 bases, with 13 bases between them. Per the germline V gene, CDR1 is SGHRS and CDR2 is YFSETQ. The CDR3 sequence is 14 residues long.

This chain links TRBV7-9 with TRBJ2-7; 10 positions agree with TRBD2. The CDR3 runs to 16 residues. CDR1 is SEHNR and CDR2 is FQNEAQ in the germline V gene (reference sequence). Germline trimming cut 0 bases from V and 2 bases from J; bases unmatched to any gene: 4. CDR3 sequence reads: CASSLASSGGAYEQYF. Here the CDR3 DNA reads TGTGCCAGCAGCTTAGCTTCTAGCGGGGGTGCCTACGAGCAGTACTTC.

The chain employs TRBV18 and TRBJ1-3; the D gene is possibly TRBD1 (6 bases). The V and J ends lost 3 bases and 0 bases respectively, with 12 bases between them. Germline lookup yields CDR1 KGHSH and CDR2 LQKENI. The CDR3 loop spans 16 amino acids. The CDR3 nucleotides are TGTGCCAGCTCACCTCTTCAGGGGTCCTCTGGAAACACCATATATTTT. It yields the protein CASSPLQGSSGNTIYF.

CDR3 protein: CATSGTGVSYEQYF. The CDR3 DNA is TGTGCCACTTCCGGGACAGGGGTCTCCTACGAGCAGTACTTC. The gene calls are TRBV10-3 and TRBJ2-7; TRBD1 matches 10 bases. The germline CDR1 and CDR2 sequences are ENHRY and SYGVKD. CDR3 length: 14 residues. J lost 0 bases, V lost 10 bases, and 6 bases had no gene match.

V gene TRBV6-5 combines with J gene TRBJ1-6; tentative D call: TRBD1 (6 bases). CDR3 size: 13 residues. Germline V lookup: CDR1 MNHEY, CDR2 SVGAGI. The V end was cut by 6 bases, the J end by 9 bases, with 12 bases between. The CDR3 here is CASSGQNSSPLHF. The CDR3 DNA is TGTGCCAGCAGCGGACAGAATAGTTCACCCCTCCACTTT.

The chain couples TRBV18 to TRBJ2-4, with 7 bases that match TRBD1. Germline loops: CDR1 KGHSH, CDR2 LQKENI. The CDR3 is made up of 15 amino acids. Trimming at V came to 3 bases and at J to 8 bases, leaving 10 bases not matched to a gene. CDR3 residues: CASSPEKQGLDIQYF. Here the CDR3 DNA reads TGTGCCAGCTCACCCGAAAAACAGGGGTTGGACATTCAGTACTTC.

The gene calls are TRBV29-1 and TRBJ1-2, with 9 bases that match TRBD1. The V and J ends lost 6 bases and 7 bases, in that order; junction bases with no gene match: 9. In germline, CDR1 is SQVTM, CDR2 ANQGSEA. The CDR3 is 13 amino acids. CDR3 sequence reads: CSVEGQGVSGYTF. In nucleotides, the CDR3 is TGCAGCGTAGAGGGACAGGGCGTCTCTGGCTACACCTTC.

The CDR3 DNA follows: TGTGCCAGCAGCGTAGGAGGGGGAAGTGAAAAACTGTTTTTT. Amino acids: CASSVGGGSEKLFF. J is TRBJ1-4 and V is TRBV9; perhaps TRBD1 as D (6 bases). Germline CDR1 and CDR2: SGDLS and YYNGEE. The V end was cut by 0 bases, the J end by 7 bases, with 10 bases between. This CDR3 contains 14 residues.

This clone was observed a handful of times. The chain couples TRBV6-5 to TRBJ2-1; D is unclear. Trimming removed 0 bases at V and 2 bases at J, with 8 bases between. Germline V gene lookup returns CDR1 MNHEY and CDR2 SVGAGI. The CDR3 runs 15 residues. The CDR3 sequence is CASSYSQETYNEQFF. The CDR3, as DNA: TGTGCCAGCAGTTACTCTCAGGAGACCTACAATGAGCAGTTCTTC.

This clone was seen only once. V usage is TRBV9 and J usage is TRBJ1-1, with 10 bases that match TRBD1. In germline, CDR1 is SGDLS, CDR2 YYNGEE. The length of the CDR3 is 15 residues. Trimming removed 4 bases from V and 1 base from J; junction bases left unmatched: 4. CDR3 sequence reads: CASSPRTGGNTEAFF. CDR3 in DNA: TGTGCCAGCAGCCCACGGACAGGGGGGAACACTGAAGCTTTCTTT.

V usage is TRBV5-1 and J usage is TRBJ2-2; D is possibly TRBD2 (6 bases). There are 14 residues in the CDR3. Germline values: CDR1 SGHRS, CDR2 YFSETQ. The ends were cut back, 4 bases at V and 2 bases at J, with 9 bases in the middle. In DNA form, the CDR3 reads TGCGCCAGCAGCCGCGGGGCTAACACCGGGGAGCTGTTTTTT. It specifies CASSRGANTGELFF.

V gene TRBV5-4 combines with J gene TRBJ2-3, with a possible D match to TRBD2 (6 bases). CDR3 length equals 14 residues. The germline V and J ends were trimmed by 4 bases and 4 bases, with 13 bases remaining between them. Germline values: CDR1 SGHNT, CDR2 YYREEE (reference sequence). The DNA of the CDR3 is TGTGCCAGCAGCCTCTGGCGGGAACCAGATACGCAGTATTTT. Translating it yields CASSLWREPDTQYF.

This rearrangement joins TRBV5-6 to TRBJ1-3; 11 bases align to TRBD1. The trim removed 0 bases at V and 0 bases at J, leaving 8 bases unmatched. The CDR3 spans 19 residues. Germline CDR1 and CDR2: SGHDT and YYEEEE. DNA for the CDR3: TGTGCCAGCAGCTTGGAAATCAGGACAGGGGGCTTCTCTGGAAACACCATATATTTT. This encodes CASSLEIRTGGFSGNTIYF.

The chain links TRBV19 to TRBJ2-1; 8 positions agree with TRBD1. The CDR3 runs 15 residues. Germline lookup yields CDR1 LNHDA and CDR2 SQIVND (reference sequence). V shed 5 bases and J 4 bases; nucleotides not matched to a gene: 7. In DNA, the CDR3 is TGTGCCAGTAGTTCTCGGACAGGGTTATACAATGAGCAGTTCTTC. Translated: CASSSRTGLYNEQFF.

CDR3 DNA sequence: TGTGCCATAAGTCCCTCCTTAGCGATGAACACTGAAGCTTTCTTT. Amino acid sequence: CAISPSLAMNTEAFF. This chain joins TRBV10-3 and TRBJ1-1; no reliable D call. Germline CDR1 reads ENHRY; CDR2 reads SYGVKD. The CDR3 is made up of 15 amino acids. Trimming stripped 9 bases from V and 0 bases from J, with 17 bases between.

V and J are TRBV19 and TRBJ1-6, with D uncertain. This CDR3 region has 13 residues. Trimming shortened V by 3 bases and J by 10 bases, and 10 bases separated the two germline ends. Germline assignment: CDR1 LNHDA and CDR2 SQIVND (reference sequence). The CDR3 DNA follows: TGTGCCAGTAGTATGCAGGTTTTGTCACCCCTCCACTTT. Residues: CASSMQVLSPLHF.

This clone was seen a handful of times. The chain uses TRBV7-9 and TRBJ2-2; D is possibly TRBD1 (5 bases). The CDR3 is 16 residues long. The germline V gene has CDR1 SEHNR and CDR2 FQNEAQ (reference sequence). Trimming shortened V by 2 bases and J by 3 bases, and 13 bases separated the two germline ends. The CDR3 DNA reads as TGTGCCAGCAGCTTAAGGGGCACACCTTACACCGGGGAGCTGTTTTTT. Its translation: CASSLRGTPYTGELFF.

This chain connects TRBV7-3 to TRBJ2-3; 7 bases map to TRBD2. The germline CDR1 and CDR2 sequences are SGHTA and FQGTGA. CDR3 length: 14 residues. Trimming at V came to 4 bases and at J to 4 bases, leaving 5 bases not matched to a gene. This CDR3 is CASSYGGTADTQYF. CDR3 bases: TGTGCCAGCAGCTACGGGGGGACGGCAGATACGCAGTATTTT.

The rearrangement joins TRBV29-1 to TRBJ2-7; no reliable D call. The germline V gene encodes CDR1 SQVTM and CDR2 ANQGSEA. V lost 0 bases and J 0 bases, leaving 9 bases between the germline ends. This CDR3 has 14 residues. CDR3 in DNA: TGCAGCGTTGAAGATCGAGGTTACTCCTACGAGCAGTACTTC. This gives the protein CSVEDRGYSYEQYF.

The CDR3 loop reads CASSQPLAGGYYEQYF. The CDR3 region has the DNA TGCGCCAGCAGCCAGCCTCTAGCGGGAGGCTACTACGAGCAGTACTTC. This chain connects TRBV4-1 to TRBJ2-7; 11 bases fit TRBD2. V was pared by 3 bases and J by 3 bases, with 7 bases of the junction left unmatched. Germline-derived CDR1 and CDR2 are MGHRA and YSYEKL. This CDR3 has 16 residues.

The chain carries TRBV7-3 and TRBJ1-6; D possibly corresponds to TRBD1 (5 bases). The CDR3 is made up of 18 amino acids. The germline V and J ends were trimmed by 0 bases and 9 bases, with 21 bases remaining between them. Germline loops: CDR1 SGHTA, CDR2 FQGTGA. CDR3 sequence (DNA): TGTGCCAGCAGCTTAACCCGGCCCGGGGCCTATAGAGGTTCACCCCTCCACTTT. Its protein is CASSLTRPGAYRGSPLHF.

A few counts support this clone. This CDR3 reads CASRGSGNQPQHF. CDR3 DNA: TGTGCCAGCAGGGGTAGCGGCAATCAGCCCCAGCATTTT. The V call is TRBV7-9, the J call TRBJ1-5; D is uncertain. CDR3 length: 13 amino acids. The V and J ends lost 6 bases and 2 bases respectively, with 8 bases between them. Germline V gene data show CDR1 as SEHNR and CDR2 as FQNEAQ (reference sequence).